The source of this T cell receptor (beta chain) is a study of blood T cell repertoires in COVID-19. On the study more broadly: T cells, B-cell-depleted T cells, or PBMCs provided the cDNA or gDNA that served as material.

Deletions cut 5 bases from V and 3 bases from J, with 9 bases between. Per germline, CDR1 SQVTM and CDR2 ANQGSEA. CDR3 length equals 12 residues. In the original processing: Estimates of nucleated cell counts were drawn from the amplification of reference gene primers. The assay was immunoSEQ multiplex PCR, and TCRdb's table has in-frame clones only and misses some. That table gives V, J and clone size, and the DNA gave D and trimming. Of 100,000 to 150,000 clones in the sample, over 75% were seen once. This receptor was taken from a man aged 45-65 years with acute or convalescent COVID-19. Material for sequencing was peripheral blood. The chain combines TRBV29-1 with TRBJ2-3; D gene unclear. CDR3 in amino acids: CSVQLVTDTQYF. In DNA, the CDR3 is TGCAGCGTTCAACTGGTTACAGATACGCAGTATTTT.